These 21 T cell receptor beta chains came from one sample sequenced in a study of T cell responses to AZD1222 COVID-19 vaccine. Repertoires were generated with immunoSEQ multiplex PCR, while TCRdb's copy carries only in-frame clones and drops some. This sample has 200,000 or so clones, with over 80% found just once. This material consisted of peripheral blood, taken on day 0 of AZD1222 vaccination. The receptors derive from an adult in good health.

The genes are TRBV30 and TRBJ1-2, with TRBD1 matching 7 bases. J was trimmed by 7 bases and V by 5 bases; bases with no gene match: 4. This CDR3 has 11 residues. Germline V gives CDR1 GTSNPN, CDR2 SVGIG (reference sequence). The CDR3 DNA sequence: TGTGCCTGGGACAGGGAAGGTGGCTACACCTTC. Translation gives CAWDREGGYTF.

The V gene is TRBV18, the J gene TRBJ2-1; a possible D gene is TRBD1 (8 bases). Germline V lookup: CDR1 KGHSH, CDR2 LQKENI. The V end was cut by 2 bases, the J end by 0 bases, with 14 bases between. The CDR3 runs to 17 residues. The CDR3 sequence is CASSPLNRGGSYNEQFF. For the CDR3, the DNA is TGTGCCAGCTCACCATTGAACAGGGGGGGCTCCTACAATGAGCAGTTCTTC.

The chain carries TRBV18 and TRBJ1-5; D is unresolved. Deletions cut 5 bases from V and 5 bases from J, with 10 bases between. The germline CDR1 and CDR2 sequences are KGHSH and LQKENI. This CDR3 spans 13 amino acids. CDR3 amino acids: CASSIYFDQPQHF. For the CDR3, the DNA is TGTGCCAGCTCAATTTACTTCGATCAGCCCCAGCATTTT.

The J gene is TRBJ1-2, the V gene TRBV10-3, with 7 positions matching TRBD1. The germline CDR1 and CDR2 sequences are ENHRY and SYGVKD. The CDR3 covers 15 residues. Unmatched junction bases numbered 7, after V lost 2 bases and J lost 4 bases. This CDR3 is CAISETGTASYGYTF. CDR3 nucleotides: TGTGCCATCAGTGAGACCGGGACAGCCTCCTATGGCTACACCTTC.

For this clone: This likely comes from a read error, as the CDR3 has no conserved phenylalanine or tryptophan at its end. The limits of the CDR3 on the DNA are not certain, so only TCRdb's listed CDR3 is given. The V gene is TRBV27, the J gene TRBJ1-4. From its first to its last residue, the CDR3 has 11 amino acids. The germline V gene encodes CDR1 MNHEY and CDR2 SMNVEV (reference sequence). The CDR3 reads CASSLTERADL.

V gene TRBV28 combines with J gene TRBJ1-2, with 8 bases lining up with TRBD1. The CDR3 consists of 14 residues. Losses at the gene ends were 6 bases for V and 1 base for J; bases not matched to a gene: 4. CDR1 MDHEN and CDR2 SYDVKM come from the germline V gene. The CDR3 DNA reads TGTGCCAGCAGAGAAGGACAGGGTAACTATGGCTACACCTTC. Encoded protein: CASREGQGNYGYTF.

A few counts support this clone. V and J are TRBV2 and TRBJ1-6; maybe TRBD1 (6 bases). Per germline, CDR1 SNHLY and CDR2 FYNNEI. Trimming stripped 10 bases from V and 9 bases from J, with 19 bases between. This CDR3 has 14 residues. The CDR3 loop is CAKRRGQLGSPLHF. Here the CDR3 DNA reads TGTGCCAAAAGGAGAGGACAGCTAGGTTCACCCCTCCACTTT.

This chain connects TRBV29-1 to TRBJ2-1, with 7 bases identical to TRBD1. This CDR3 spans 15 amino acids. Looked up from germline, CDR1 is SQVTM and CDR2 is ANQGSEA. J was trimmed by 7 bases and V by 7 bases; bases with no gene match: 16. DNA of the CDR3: TGCAGCGCTGGCGACATTCGGGGACAGTGGAATGAGCAGTTCTTC. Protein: CSAGDIRGQWNEQFF.

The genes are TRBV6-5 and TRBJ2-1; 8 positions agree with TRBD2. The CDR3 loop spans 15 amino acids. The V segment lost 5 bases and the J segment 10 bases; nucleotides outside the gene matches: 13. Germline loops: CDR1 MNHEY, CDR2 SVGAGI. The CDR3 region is CASSRPGLGGYEQFF. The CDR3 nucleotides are TGTGCCAGCAGTCGACCGGGACTAGGAGGATACGAGCAGTTCTTC.

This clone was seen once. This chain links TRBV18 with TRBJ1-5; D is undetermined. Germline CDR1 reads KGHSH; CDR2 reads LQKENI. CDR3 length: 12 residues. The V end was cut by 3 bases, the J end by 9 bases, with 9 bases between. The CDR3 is CASSPEGGPQHF. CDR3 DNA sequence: TGTGCCAGCTCACCGGAGGGAGGGCCCCAGCATTTT.

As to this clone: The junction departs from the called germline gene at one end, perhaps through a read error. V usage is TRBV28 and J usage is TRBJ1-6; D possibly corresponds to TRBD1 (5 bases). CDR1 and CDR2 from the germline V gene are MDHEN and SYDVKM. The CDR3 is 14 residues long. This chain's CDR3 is CASNGAPDRSPLHF. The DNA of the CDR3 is TGTGCAAGCAACGGGGCGCCGGATCGTTCACCCCTCCACTTT.

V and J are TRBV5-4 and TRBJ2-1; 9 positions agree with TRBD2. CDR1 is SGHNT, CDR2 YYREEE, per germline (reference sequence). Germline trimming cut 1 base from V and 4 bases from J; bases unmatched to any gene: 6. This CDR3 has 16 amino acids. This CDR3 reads CASSLFGSGGYNEQFF. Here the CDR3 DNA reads TGTGCCAGCAGCTTGTTTGGTAGCGGGGGTTACAATGAGCAGTTCTTC.

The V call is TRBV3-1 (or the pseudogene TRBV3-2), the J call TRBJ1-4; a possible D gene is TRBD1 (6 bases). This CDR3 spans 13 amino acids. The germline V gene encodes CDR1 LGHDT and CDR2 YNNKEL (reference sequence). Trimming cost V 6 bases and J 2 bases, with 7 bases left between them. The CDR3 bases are TGTGCCAGCAGGGGGGCCACTAATGAAAAACTGTTTTTT. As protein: CASRGATNEKLFF.

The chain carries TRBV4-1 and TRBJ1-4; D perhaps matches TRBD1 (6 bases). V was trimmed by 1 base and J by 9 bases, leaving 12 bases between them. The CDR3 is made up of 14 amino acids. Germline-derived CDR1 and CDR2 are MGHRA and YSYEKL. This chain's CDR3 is CASSQGTVKKKLFF. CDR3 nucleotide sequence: TGCGCCAGCAGCCAAGGGACAGTGAAAAAAAAACTGTTTTTT.

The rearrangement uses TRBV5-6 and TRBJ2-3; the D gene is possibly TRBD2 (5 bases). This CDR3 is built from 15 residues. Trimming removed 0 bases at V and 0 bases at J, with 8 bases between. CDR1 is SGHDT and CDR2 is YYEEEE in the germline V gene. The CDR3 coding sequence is TGTGCCAGCAGCTTGGGACCGGGAAGCACAGATACGCAGTATTTT. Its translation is CASSLGPGSTDTQYF. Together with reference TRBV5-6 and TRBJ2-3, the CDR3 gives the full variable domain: DAGVTQSPTHLIKTRGQQVTLRCSPKSGHDTVSWYQQALGQGPQFIFQYYEEEERQRGNFPDRFSGHQFPNYSSELNVNALLLGDSALYLCASSLGPGSTDTQYFGPGTRLTVL.

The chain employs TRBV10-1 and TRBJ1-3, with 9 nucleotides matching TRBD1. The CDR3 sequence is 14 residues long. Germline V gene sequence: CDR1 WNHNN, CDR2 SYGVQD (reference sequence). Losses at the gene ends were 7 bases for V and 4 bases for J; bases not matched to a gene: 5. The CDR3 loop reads CASTTGGTGNTIYF. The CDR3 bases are TGCGCCAGCACTACAGGGGGCACAGGAAACACCATATATTTT.

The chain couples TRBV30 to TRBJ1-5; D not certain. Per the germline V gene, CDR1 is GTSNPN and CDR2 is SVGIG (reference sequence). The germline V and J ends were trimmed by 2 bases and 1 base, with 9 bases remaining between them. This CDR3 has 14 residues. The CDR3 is CAWSRGTSNQPQHF. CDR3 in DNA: TGTGCCTGGAGTCGGGGAACAAGCAATCAGCCCCAGCATTTT.

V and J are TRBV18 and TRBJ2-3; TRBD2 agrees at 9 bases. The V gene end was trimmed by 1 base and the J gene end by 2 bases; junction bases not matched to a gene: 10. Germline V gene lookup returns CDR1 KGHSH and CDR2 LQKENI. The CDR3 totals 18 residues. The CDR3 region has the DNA TGTGCCAGCTCACCACTTGCGGGAGGGCCCTATGACACAGATACGCAGTATTTT. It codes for CASSPLAGGPYDTDTQYF.

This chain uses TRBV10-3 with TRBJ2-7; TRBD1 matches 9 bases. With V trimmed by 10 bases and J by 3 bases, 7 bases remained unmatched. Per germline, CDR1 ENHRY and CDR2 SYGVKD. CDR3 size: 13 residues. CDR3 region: CATALTGGYEQYF. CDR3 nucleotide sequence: TGTGCCACGGCCCTGACAGGGGGCTACGAGCAGTACTTC.

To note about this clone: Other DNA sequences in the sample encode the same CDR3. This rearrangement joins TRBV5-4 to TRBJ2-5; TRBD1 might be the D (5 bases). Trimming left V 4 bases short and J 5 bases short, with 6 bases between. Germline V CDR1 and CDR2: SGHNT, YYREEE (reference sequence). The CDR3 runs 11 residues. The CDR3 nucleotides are TGTGCCAGCAGCCGACAGGAGACCCAGTACTTC. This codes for CASSRQETQYF.

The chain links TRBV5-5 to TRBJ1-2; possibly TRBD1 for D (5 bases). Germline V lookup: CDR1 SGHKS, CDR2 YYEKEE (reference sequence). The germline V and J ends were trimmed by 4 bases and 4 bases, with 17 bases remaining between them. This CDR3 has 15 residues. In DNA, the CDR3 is TGTGCCAGCAGCCTGAGACCCGGGGGGATCTATGGCTACACCTTC. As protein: CASSLRPGGIYGYTF. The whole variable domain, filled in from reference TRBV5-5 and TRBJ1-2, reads DAGVTQSPTHLIKTRGQQVTLRCSPISGHKSVSWYQQVLGQGPQFIFQYYEKEERGRGNFPDRFSARQFPNYSSELNVNALLLGDSALYLCASSLRPGGIYGYTFGSGTRLTVV.